The clone carrying this T cell receptor beta chain was detected a few times. Its target is not known. The second PCR ran roughly 7 to 12 cycles with a sample-barcoded 5' primer and J-beta primers. One entry per CDR3 protein results from TCRdb running MiXCR on the 5' RACE reads. The sample lists 1.5 million to 2 million distinct CDR3 sequences; roughly 27% were seen once. The data are from a study of blood T cells in healthy people across ages. The study's findings and limits: Per million T cells, TCR beta diversity dropped about linearly as age rose.

V lost 7 bases to trimming and J lost 6 bases, with 22 bases between them. CDR1 and CDR2 from the germline V gene are MNHNY and SVGAGI (reference sequence). CDR3 size: 16 residues. Sequences were obtained from blood. This TCR was sampled from a woman in her 30s in good health. The gene calls are TRBV6-6 and TRBJ1-5, with no clear D. The CDR3 DNA reads TGTGCCAGCACAATCTCGGAAAGGTATAACTCTCAGCCCCAGCATTTT. The encoded protein is CASTISERYNSQPQHF.